The 9 T cell receptor beta chains below come from one sample, sequenced in a study of T cells in Graves' hyperthyroidism and ophthalmopathy. It was RNA transcripts that yielded the amplified TCR beta CDR3 regions. The HTBI set primed first-round TCR CDR3 RT-PCR. TCRdb called the multiplex PCR reads again in MiXCR, with one record for every CDR3 protein. The profile shows roughly 510,000 distinct CDR3 sequences, about 45% of them singletons. The sequenced sample was peripheral blood or thyroid tissue (not recorded which). Receptors were obtained from an adult woman with Graves' disease, either hyperthyroidism or ophthalmopathy (not recorded which).

This clonotype was picked up many times. The CDR3 DNA sequence: TGTGCCAGCAGCTTAGCGCCCGGGGCGGCCTACGAGCAGTACTTC. This sequence encodes CASSLAPGAAYEQYF. The J gene is TRBJ2-7, the V gene TRBV7-2, with D tentatively TRBD1 or TRBD2 (5 bases each). This CDR3 region has 15 residues. V lost 0 bases, J lost 2 bases, and 11 bases lay in between. CDR1 is SGHTA, CDR2 FQGNSA, per germline. The entire variable domain, with the rest obtained from reference TRBV7-2 and TRBJ2-7, is as follows: GAGVSQSPSNKVTEKGKDVELRCDPISGHTALYWYRQSLGQGLEFLIYFQGNSAPDKSGLPSDRFSAERTGGSVSTLTIQRTQQEDSAVYLCASSLAPGAAYEQYFGPGTRLTVT.

The genes are TRBV10-3 and TRBJ1-4, with 8 bases aligning to TRBD1. CDR1 is ENHRY, CDR2 SYGVKD, per germline. This CDR3 contains 17 residues. V shed 4 bases and J 0 bases; nucleotides not matched to a gene: 7. The DNA of the CDR3 is TGTGCCATCAGTGGGGGACAGGAAGAAGCAACTAATGAAAAACTGTTTTTT. It yields the protein CAISGGQEEATNEKLFF.

Ten or more counts support this clonotype. The chain is built from TRBV10-3 and TRBJ1-1, with TRBD1 matching over 7 bases. This CDR3 comprises 13 residues. With 4 bases clipped from V and 1 base from J, the junction kept 0 bases outside the gene matches. The germline gives CDR1 ENHRY, CDR2 SYGVKD. The CDR3 DNA reads TGTGCCATCAGTGCAGGGGGGAACACTGAAGCTTTCTTT. Protein: CAISAGGNTEAFF.

The chain carries TRBV10-2 and TRBJ2-7, with D unclear. CDR1 and CDR2 from the germline V gene are WSHSY and SAAADI. The CDR3 consists of 9 residues. The germline V and J ends were trimmed by 6 bases and 9 bases, with 6 bases remaining between them. The CDR3 sequence: CASRGWQYF. The DNA of the CDR3 is TGCGCCAGCAGGGGCTGGCAGTACTTC.

The chain recombines TRBV20-1 with TRBJ2-5, with 7 nucleotides matching TRBD2. CDR1 is DFQATT, CDR2 SNEGSKA, per germline (reference sequence). The CDR3 covers 12 residues. Here the CDR3 DNA reads TGCAGGGGGGGGATACGCCAAGAGACCCAGTACTTC. Residues: CRGGIRQETQYF.

The chain joins TRBV20-1 to TRBJ2-5; no reliable D call. V lost 4 bases and J 5 bases, leaving 8 bases between the germline ends. The germline CDR1 and CDR2 sequences are DFQATT and SNEGSKA (reference sequence). The CDR3 loop spans 11 amino acids. CDR3 protein: CSATLGETQYF. In nucleotides, the CDR3 is TGCAGTGCTACCTTGGGTGAGACCCAGTACTTC.

This chain links TRBV9 with TRBJ1-1; 7 bases are shared with TRBD1. Germline values: CDR1 SGDLS, CDR2 YYNGEE. V lost 4 bases and J lost 3; bases outside the gene matches: 9. The CDR3 extends over 15 amino acids. CDR3 residues: CASSPQGQGDTEAFF. As DNA, the CDR3 is TGTGCCAGCAGCCCCCAGGGGCAGGGGGACACTGAAGCTTTCTTT.

The V and J genes are TRBV15 and TRBJ1-2; 7 nucleotides agree with TRBD1. Germline trimming cut 0 bases from V and 6 bases from J; bases unmatched to any gene: 7. This CDR3 is 15 amino acids long. CDR1 and CDR2 (germline): LNHNV, YYDKDF (reference sequence). In DNA form, the CDR3 reads TGTGCCACCAGCAGAGATTTGACAGGGTTTCATGGCTACACCTTC. This codes for CATSRDLTGFHGYTF.

This clonotype showed up just a few times. The V gene is TRBV5-8, the J gene TRBJ2-7, with TRBD1 matching 10 bases. This CDR3 has 14 amino acids. J lost 6 bases, V lost 3 bases, and 6 bases had no gene match. Germline-derived CDR1 and CDR2 are SGHTS and YDEGEE. CDR3 loop: CASSSRTGGLEQYF. The CDR3 DNA reads TGTGCCAGCAGCTCCCGGACAGGGGGGCTCGAGCAGTACTTC.